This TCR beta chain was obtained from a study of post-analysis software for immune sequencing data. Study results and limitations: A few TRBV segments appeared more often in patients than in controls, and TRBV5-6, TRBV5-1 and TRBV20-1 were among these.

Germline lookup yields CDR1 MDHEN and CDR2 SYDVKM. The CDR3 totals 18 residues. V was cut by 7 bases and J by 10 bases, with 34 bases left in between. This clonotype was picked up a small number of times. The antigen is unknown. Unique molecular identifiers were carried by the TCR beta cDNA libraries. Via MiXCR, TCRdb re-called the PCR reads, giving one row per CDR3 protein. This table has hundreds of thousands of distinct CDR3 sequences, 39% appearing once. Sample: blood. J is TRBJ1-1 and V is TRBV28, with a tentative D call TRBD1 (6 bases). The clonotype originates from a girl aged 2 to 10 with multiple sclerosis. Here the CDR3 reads CASKKLRDKVYLVGGAFF. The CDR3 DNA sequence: TGTGCCAGCAAGAAACTTCGGGACAAAGTTTACCTTGTTGGTGGAGCTTTCTTT.